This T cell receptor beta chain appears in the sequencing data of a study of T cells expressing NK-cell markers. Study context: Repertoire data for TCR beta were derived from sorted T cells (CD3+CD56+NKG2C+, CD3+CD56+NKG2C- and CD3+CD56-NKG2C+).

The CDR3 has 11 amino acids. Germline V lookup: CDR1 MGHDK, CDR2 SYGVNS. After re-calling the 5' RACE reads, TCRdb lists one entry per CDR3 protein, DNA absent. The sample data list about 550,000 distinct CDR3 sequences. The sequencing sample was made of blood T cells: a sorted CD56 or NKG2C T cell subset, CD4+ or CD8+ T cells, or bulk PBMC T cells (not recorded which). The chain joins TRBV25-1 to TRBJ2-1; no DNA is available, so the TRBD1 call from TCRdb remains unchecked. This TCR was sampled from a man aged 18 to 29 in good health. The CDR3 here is CASQGVNEQFF.